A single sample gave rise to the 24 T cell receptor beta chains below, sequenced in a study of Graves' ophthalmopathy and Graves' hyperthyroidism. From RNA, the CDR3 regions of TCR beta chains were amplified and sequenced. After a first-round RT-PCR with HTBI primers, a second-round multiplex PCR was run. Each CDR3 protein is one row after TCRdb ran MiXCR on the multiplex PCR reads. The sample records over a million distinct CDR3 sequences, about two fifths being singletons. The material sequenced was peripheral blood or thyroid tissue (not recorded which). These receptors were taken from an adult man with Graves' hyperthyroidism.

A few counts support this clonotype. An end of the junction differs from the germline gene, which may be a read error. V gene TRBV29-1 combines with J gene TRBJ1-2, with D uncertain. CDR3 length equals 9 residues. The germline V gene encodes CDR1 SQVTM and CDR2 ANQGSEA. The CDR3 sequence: CSVEKGYIF. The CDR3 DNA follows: TGCAGCGTTGAAAAAGGCTACATCTTC. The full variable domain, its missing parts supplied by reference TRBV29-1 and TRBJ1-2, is SAVISQKPSRDICQRGTSLTIQCQVDSQVTMMFWYRQQPGQSLTLIATANQGSEATYESGFVIDKFPISRPNLTFSTLTVSNMSPEDSSIYLCSVEKGYIFGSGTRLTVV.

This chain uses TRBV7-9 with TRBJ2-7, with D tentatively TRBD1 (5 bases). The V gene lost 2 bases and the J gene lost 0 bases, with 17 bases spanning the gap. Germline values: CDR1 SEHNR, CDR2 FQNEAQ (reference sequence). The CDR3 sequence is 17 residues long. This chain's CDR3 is CASSLRGQILRSYEQYF. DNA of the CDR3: TGTGCCAGCAGCTTAAGGGGTCAGATATTACGCTCCTACGAGCAGTACTTC. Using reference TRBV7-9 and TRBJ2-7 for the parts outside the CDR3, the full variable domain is DTGVSQNPRHKITKRGQNVTFRCDPISEHNRLYWYRQTLGQGPEFLTYFQNEAQLEKSRLLSDRFSAERPKGSFSTLEIQRTEQGDSAMYLCASSLRGQILRSYEQYFGPGTRLTVT.

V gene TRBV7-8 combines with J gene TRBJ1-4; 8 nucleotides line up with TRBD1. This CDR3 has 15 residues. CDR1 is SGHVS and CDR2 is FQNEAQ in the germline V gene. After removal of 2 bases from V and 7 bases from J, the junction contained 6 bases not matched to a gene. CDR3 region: CASSLLQGEGEKLFF. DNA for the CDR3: TGTGCCAGCAGCTTATTACAGGGGGAGGGTGAAAAACTGTTTTTT. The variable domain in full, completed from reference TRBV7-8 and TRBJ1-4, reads GAGVSQSPRYKVAKRGQDVALRCDPISGHVSLFWYQQALGQGPEFLTYFQNEAQLDKSGLPSDRFFAERPEGSVSTLKIQRTQQEDSAVYLCASSLLQGEGEKLFFGSGTQLSVL.

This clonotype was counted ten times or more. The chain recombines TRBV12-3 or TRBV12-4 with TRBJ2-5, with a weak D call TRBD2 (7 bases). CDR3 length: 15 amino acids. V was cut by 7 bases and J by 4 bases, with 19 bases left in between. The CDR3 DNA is TGTGCCAGCAACCGAGGGGGGGGAATAGGAGAGACCCAGTACTTC. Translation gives CASNRGGGIGETQYF.

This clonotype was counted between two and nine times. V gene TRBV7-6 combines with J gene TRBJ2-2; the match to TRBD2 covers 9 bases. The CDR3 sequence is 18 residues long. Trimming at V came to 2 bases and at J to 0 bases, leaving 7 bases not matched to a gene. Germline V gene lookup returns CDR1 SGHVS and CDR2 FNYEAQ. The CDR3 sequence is CASSLFVRGRANTGELFF. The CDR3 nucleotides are TGTGCCAGCAGCTTATTTGTCCGCGGGAGGGCGAACACCGGGGAGCTGTTTTTT.

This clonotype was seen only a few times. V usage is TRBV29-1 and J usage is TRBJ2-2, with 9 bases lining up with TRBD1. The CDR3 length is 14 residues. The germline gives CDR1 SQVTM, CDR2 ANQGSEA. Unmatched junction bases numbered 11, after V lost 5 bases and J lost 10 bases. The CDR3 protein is CSVRDRDMSEELFF. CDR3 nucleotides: TGCAGCGTTCGGGACAGGGATATGAGCGAGGAGCTGTTTTTT.

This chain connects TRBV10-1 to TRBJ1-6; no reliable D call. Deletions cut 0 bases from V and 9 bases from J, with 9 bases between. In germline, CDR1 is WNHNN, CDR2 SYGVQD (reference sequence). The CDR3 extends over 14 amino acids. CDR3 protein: CASSESRKGSPLHF. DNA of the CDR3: TGCGCCAGCAGTGAGTCGAGAAAGGGTTCACCCCTCCACTTT.

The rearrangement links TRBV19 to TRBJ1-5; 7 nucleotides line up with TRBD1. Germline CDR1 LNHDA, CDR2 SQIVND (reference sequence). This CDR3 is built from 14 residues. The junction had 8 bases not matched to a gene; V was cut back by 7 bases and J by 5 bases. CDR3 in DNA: TGTGCCAGTACTATCAGAGGGACAGATCAGCCCCAGCATTTT. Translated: CASTIRGTDQPQHF.

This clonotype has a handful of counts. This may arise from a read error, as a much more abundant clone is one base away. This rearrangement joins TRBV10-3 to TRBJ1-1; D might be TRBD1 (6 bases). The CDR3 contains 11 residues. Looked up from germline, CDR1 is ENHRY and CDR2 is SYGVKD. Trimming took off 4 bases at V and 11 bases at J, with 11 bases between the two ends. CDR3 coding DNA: TGTGCCATCAGTGGGTGGGGGCTCGCTTTCTTT. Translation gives CAISGWGLAFF.

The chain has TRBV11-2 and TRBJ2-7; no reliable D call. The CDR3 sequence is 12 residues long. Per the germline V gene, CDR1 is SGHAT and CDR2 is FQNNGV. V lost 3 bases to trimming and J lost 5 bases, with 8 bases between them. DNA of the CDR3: TGTGCCAGCAGCTTGACCCTCCACGAGCAGTACTTC. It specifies CASSLTLHEQYF.

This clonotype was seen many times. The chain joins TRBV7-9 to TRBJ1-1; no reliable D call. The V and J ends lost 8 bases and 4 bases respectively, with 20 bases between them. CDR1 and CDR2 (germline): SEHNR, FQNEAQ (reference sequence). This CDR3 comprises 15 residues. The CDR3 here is CASVAALGMGTEAFF. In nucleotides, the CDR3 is TGTGCCAGCGTAGCGGCGTTGGGGATGGGCACTGAAGCTTTCTTT. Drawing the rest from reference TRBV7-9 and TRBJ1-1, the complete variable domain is DTGVSQNPRHKITKRGQNVTFRCDPISEHNRLYWYRQTLGQGPEFLTYFQNEAQLEKSRLLSDRFSAERPKGSFSTLEIQRTEQGDSAMYLCASVAALGMGTEAFFGQGTRLTVV.

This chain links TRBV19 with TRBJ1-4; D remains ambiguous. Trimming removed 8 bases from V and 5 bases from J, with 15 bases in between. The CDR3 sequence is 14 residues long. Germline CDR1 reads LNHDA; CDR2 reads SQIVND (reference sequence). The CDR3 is CASLDRSGNEKLFF. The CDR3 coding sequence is TGTGCCAGTCTGGACCGTTCGGGAAATGAAAAACTGTTTTTT.

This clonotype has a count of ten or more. CDR3 coding DNA: TGTGCCAGTGCTAGTCCGCCGTGGGACAGTTACTACGAGCAGTACTTC. Protein product: CASASPPWDSYYEQYF. This chain uses TRBV2 with TRBJ2-7; 7 positions agree with TRBD1. V lost 9 bases to trimming and J lost 3 bases; unmatched junction nucleotides: 17. The CDR3 totals 16 residues. Germline CDR1 SNHLY, CDR2 FYNNEI. Full variable domain (missing parts from reference TRBV2 and TRBJ2-7): EPEVTQTPSHQVTQMGQEVILRCVPISNHLYFYWYRQILGQKVEFLVSFYNNEISEKSEIFDDQFSVERPDGSNFTLKIRSTKLEDSAMYFCASASPPWDSYYEQYFGPGTRLTVT.

The chain's CDR3 is CSAPSLNTEAFF. CDR3 bases: TGCAGTGCCCCGAGTCTGAACACTGAAGCTTTCTTT. J is TRBJ1-1 and V is TRBV20-1; no clear D gene. CDR1 DFQATT and CDR2 SNEGSKA come from the germline V gene (reference sequence). Trimming cost V 6 bases and J 0 bases, with 8 bases left between them. The CDR3 covers 12 residues.

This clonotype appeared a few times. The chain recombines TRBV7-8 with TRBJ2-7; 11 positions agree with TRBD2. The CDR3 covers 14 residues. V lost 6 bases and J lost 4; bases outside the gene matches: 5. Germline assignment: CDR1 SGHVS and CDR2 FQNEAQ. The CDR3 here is CASRPTSGGYEQYF. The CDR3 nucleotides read TGTGCCAGCAGGCCCACTAGCGGGGGTTACGAGCAGTACTTC.

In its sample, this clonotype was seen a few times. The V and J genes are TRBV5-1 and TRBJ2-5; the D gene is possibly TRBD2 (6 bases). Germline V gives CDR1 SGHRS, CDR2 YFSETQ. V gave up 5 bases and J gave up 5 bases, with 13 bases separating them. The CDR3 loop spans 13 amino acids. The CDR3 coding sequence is TGCGCCAGCAGGGTCGGGAGTGGTGAGACCCAGTACTTC. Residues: CASRVGSGETQYF. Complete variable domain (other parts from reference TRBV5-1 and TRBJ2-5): KAGVTQTPRYLIKTRGQQVTLSCSPISGHRSVSWYQQTPGQGLQFLFEYFSETQRNKGNFPGRFSGRQFSNSRSEMNVSTLELGDSALYLCASRVGSGETQYFGPGTRLLVL.

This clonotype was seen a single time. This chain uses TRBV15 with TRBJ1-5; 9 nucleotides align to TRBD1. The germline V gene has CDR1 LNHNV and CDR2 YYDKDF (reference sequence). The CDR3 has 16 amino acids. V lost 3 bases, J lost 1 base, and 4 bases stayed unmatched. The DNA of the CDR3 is TGTGCCACCAGCAGTCCCGACAGGGGGAGCAATCAGCCCCAGCATTTT. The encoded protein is CATSSPDRGSNQPQHF.

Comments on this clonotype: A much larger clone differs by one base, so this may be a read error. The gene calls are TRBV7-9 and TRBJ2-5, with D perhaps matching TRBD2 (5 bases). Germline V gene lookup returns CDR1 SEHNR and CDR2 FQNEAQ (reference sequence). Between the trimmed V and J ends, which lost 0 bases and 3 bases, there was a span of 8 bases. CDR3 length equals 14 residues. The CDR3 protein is CASSLAWEKETQYF. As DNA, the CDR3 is TGTGCCAGCAGCTTAGCGTGGGAGAAAGAGACCCAGTACTTC.

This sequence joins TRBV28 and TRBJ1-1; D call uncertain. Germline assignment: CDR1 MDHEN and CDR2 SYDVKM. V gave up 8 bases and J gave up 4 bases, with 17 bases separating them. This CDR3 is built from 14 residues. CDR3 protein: CASSPREGSTEAFF. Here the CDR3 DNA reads TGTGCCAGCTCCCCCCGAGAGGGAAGCACTGAAGCTTTCTTT.

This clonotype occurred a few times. The CDR3 sequence: CASSFRGRNEQYF. In DNA form, the CDR3 reads TGTGCCAGCAGCTTCCGGGGCCGTAACGAGCAGTACTTC. The chain couples TRBV13 to TRBJ2-7, with D perhaps matching TRBD1 or TRBD2 (5 bases each). CDR1 and CDR2 from the germline V gene are PRHDT and FYEKMQ (reference sequence). V was cut by 3 bases and J by 5 bases, with 11 bases left in between. The CDR3 extends over 13 amino acids.

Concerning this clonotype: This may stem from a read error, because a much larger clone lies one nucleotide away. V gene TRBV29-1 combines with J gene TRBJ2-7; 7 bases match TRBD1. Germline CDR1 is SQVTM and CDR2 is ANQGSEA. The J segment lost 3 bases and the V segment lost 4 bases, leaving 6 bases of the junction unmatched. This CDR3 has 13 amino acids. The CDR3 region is CSVGGTASYEQYF. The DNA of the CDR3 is TGCAGCGTTGGGGGGACAGCCAGCTACGAGCAGTACTTC.

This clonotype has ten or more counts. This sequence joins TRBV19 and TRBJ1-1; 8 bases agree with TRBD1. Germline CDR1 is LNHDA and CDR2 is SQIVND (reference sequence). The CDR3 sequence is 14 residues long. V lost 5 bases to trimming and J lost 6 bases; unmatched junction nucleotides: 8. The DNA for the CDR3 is TGTGCCAGTAGTGTTCGGACAGGGCGGCCTGAAGCTTTCTTT. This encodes CASSVRTGRPEAFF. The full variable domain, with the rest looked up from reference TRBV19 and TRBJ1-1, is DGGITQSPKYLFRKEGQNVTLSCEQNLNHDAMYWYRQDPGQGLRLIYYSQIVNDFQKGDIAEGYSVSREKKESFPLTVTSAQKNPTAFYLCASSVRTGRPEAFFGQGTRLTVV.

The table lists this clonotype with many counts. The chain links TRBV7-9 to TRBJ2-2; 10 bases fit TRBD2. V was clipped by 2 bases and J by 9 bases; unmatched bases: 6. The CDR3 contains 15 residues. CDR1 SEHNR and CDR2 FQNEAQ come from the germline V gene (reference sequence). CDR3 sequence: CASSLPGTSAWELFF. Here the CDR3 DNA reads TGTGCCAGCAGCTTACCCGGGACTAGCGCCTGGGAGCTGTTTTTT.

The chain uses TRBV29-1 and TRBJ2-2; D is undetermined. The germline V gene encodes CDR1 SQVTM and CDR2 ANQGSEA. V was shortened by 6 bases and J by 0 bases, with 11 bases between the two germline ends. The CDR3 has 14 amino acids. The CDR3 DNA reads TGCAGCGTGGGAATGGGCGCGAACACCGGGGAGCTGTTTTTT. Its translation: CSVGMGANTGELFF.